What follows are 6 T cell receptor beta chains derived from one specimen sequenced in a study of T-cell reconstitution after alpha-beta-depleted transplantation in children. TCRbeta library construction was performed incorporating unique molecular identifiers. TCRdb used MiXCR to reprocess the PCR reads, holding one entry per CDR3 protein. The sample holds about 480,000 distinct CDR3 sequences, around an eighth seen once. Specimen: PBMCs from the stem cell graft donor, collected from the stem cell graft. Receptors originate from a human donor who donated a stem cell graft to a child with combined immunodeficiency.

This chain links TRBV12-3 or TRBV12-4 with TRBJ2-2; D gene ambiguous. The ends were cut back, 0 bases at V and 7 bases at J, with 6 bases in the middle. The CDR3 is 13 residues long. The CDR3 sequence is CASSLATGGELFF. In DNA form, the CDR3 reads TGTGCCAGCAGTTTAGCGACGGGCGGGGAGCTGTTTTTT.

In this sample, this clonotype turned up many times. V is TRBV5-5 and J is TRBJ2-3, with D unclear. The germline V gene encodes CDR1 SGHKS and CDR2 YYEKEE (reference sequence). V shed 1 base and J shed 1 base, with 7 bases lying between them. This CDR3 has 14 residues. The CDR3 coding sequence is TGTGCCAGCAGCTTGTTGCAGGGCACAGATACGCAGTATTTT. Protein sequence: CASSLLQGTDTQYF.

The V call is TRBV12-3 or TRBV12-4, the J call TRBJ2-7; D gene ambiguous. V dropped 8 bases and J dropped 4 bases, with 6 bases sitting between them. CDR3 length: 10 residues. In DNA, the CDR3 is TGTGCCAGCGGAGAATACGAGCAGTACTTC. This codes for CASGEYEQYF.

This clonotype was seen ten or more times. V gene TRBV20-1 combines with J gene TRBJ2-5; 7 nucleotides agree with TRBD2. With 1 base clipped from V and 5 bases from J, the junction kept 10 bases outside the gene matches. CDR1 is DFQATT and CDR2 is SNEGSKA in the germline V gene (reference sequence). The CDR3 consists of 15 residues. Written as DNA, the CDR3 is TGCAGTGCTAGAGCGGGAGGACAAGGGATGGAGACCCAGTACTTC. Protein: CSARAGGQGMETQYF.

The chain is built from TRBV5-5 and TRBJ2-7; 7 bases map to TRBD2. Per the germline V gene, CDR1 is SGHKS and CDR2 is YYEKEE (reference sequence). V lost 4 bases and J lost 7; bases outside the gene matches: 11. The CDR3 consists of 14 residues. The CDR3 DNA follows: TGTGCCAGCAGCCAGTGGGGGAGGGCCGAGGAGCAGTACTTC. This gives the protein CASSQWGRAEEQYF.

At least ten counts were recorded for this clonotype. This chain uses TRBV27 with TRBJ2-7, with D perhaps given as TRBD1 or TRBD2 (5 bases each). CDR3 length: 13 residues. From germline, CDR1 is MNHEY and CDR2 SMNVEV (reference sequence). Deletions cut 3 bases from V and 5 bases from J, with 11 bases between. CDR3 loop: CASSFAEGNEQYF. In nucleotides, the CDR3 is TGTGCCAGCAGTTTCGCCGAGGGGAACGAGCAGTACTTC.